The 30 T cell receptor beta chains listed next were all sequenced from one sample in a study of T cells in Graves' hyperthyroidism and ophthalmopathy. TCR beta CDR3 region amplification was performed from RNA transcripts. HTBI primers drove first-round RT-PCR of the TCR CDR3. TCRdb recomputed calls from the multiplex PCR reads with MiXCR, one row per CDR3 protein. The sample lists 34,000 or so distinct CDR3 sequences; around 50% were seen once. The sample consisted of blood. The receptors were gathered from a woman aged 40-49 years with Graves' ophthalmopathy.

The chain joins TRBV7-8 to TRBJ1-4, with a possible D match to TRBD1 (5 bases). V lost 3 bases, J lost 8 bases, and 10 bases lay in between. Germline V gives CDR1 SGHVS, CDR2 FQNEAQ. The CDR3 has 13 amino acids. The CDR3 reads CASSLSQGEKLFF. CDR3 bases: TGTGCCAGCAGCTTGTCCCAGGGAGAAAAACTGTTTTTT. Full variable domain (remainder filled in from reference TRBV7-8 and TRBJ1-4): GAGVSQSPRYKVAKRGQDVALRCDPISGHVSLFWYQQALGQGPEFLTYFQNEAQLDKSGLPSDRFFAERPEGSVSTLKIQRTQQEDSAVYLCASSLSQGEKLFFGSGTQLSVL.

The CDR3 is CASSQDQETQYF. The CDR3 region has the DNA TGCGCCAGCAGCCAAGACCAAGAGACCCAGTACTTC. The V gene is TRBV4-3, the J gene TRBJ2-5, with unresolved D. V was shortened by 0 bases and J by 1 base, with 0 bases between the two germline ends. The CDR3 runs to 12 residues. The germline CDR1 and CDR2 sequences are LGHNA and YSLEER.

This clonotype was seen once. V usage is TRBV2 and J usage is TRBJ2-2; D gene uncertain. The V gene's germline CDR1 is SNHLY and CDR2 FYNNEI. V lost 8 bases and J lost 7, with 8 bases in between. CDR3 length equals 11 residues. CDR3 loop: CASQPSGELFF. CDR3 coding DNA: TGTGCCAGCCAGCCTAGCGGGGAGCTGTTTTTT.

This chain uses TRBV7-3 with TRBJ1-6, with TRBD1 matching 7 bases. This CDR3 is built from 15 residues. Per the germline V gene, CDR1 is SGHTA and CDR2 is FQGTGA. J gave up 7 bases and V 3 bases, and 6 bases lay outside the gene matches. CDR3 DNA sequence: TGTGCCAGCAGCTTCCAGGGGGGCAGGAATTCACCCCTCCACTTT. Its translation is CASSFQGGRNSPLHF.

V gene TRBV12-3 or TRBV12-4 combines with J gene TRBJ2-5, with 9 bases aligning to TRBD1. The J segment lost 3 bases and the V segment lost 5 bases, leaving 4 bases of the junction unmatched. The CDR3 loop spans 14 amino acids. For the CDR3, the DNA is TGTGCCAGCAGTGCCCGGGACAGGGAAGAGACCCAGTACTTC. Translated: CASSARDREETQYF.

This clonotype was counted ten times or more. The chain combines TRBV6-5 with TRBJ2-7; D unclear. The V end lost 6 bases, the J end lost 0 bases, and 9 bases lay between the germline ends. Looked up from germline, CDR1 is MNHEY and CDR2 is SVGAGI. This CDR3 spans 13 amino acids. The CDR3 is CASRLTGSYEQYF. The CDR3, as DNA: TGTGCCAGCAGACTGACTGGCTCCTACGAGCAGTACTTC.

Here the CDR3 DNA reads TGTGCCTGGAGTTCCTACCCGAGCACTGAAGCTTTCTTT. It encodes CAWSSYPSTEAFF. The chain is built from TRBV30 and TRBJ1-1; D remains ambiguous. CDR3 length: 13 amino acids. V was clipped by 2 bases and J by 4 bases, with 11 bases between them. CDR1 is GTSNPN and CDR2 is SVGIG in the germline V gene (reference sequence).

This clonotype was recorded once. The V gene is TRBV5-6, the J gene TRBJ2-3; 8 bases are shared with TRBD2. With V trimmed by 0 bases and J by 2 bases, 8 bases remained unmatched. The CDR3 runs 17 residues. CDR1 SGHDT and CDR2 YYEEEE come from the germline V gene. The CDR3 region is CASSLAPGAGVTDTQYF. CDR3 sequence (DNA): TGTGCCAGCAGCTTGGCCCCAGGAGCGGGGGTCACAGATACGCAGTATTTT.

V gene TRBV20-1 combines with J gene TRBJ2-1; 11 nucleotides match TRBD2. The germline V gene encodes CDR1 DFQATT and CDR2 SNEGSKA (reference sequence). V shed 6 bases and J 8 bases; nucleotides not matched to a gene: 9. This CDR3 is built from 14 residues. The CDR3, as DNA: TGCAGTGCCAGGACTAGCGGGCCCCACGATGAGCAGTTCTTC. Translating gives CSARTSGPHDEQFF.

This clonotype is medium-sized within its sample. The V call is TRBV7-2, the J call TRBJ2-7; 8 bases agree with TRBD1. CDR3 length: 15 residues. The J segment lost 2 bases and the V segment lost 5 bases, leaving 8 bases of the junction unmatched. Germline V CDR1 and CDR2: SGHTA, FQGNSA. The CDR3 DNA is TGTGCCAGCAGCCACCGGTCGGGACAGGCCTACGAGCAGTACTTC. Translation: CASSHRSGQAYEQYF.

This clonotype was counted ten times or more. This chain joins TRBV6-2 or TRBV6-3 and TRBJ2-5, with D tentatively TRBD2 (5 bases). The CDR3 runs 14 residues. CDR1 is MNHEY and CDR2 is SVGEGT in the germline V gene. V shed 8 bases and J shed 2 bases, with 15 bases lying between them. CDR3 bases: TGTGCCAGCCGAAGGAGGTCGGGACAAGAGACCCAGTACTTC. It specifies CASRRRSGQETQYF.

In its sample, this clonotype was seen many times. This chain uses TRBV6-5 with TRBJ2-7, with D possibly called TRBD1 or TRBD2 (6 bases each). Germline-derived CDR1 and CDR2 are MNHEY and SVGAGI. Trimming removed 7 bases from V and 4 bases from J, with 11 bases in between. The CDR3 spans 12 residues. The CDR3 coding sequence is TGTGCCAGCAAGGGGGGTGGGTACGAGCAGTACTTC. Translation: CASKGGGYEQYF.

This clonotype has at least ten counts. CDR3 in amino acids: CASSLGGLAPRETQYF. The CDR3 coding sequence is TGTGCCAGCAGCTTGGGGGGACTAGCGCCCCGGGAGACCCAGTACTTC. This sequence joins TRBV7-2 and TRBJ2-5, with 10 bases matching TRBD2. CDR3 length: 16 residues. The V gene end was trimmed by 3 bases and the J gene end by 5 bases; junction bases not matched to a gene: 9. From germline, CDR1 is SGHTA and CDR2 FQGNSA.

This clonotype is medium-sized in the sample. The DNA of the CDR3 is TGTGCCAGCAGCTTAACGGGCACAGATACGCAGTATTTT. This sequence encodes CASSLTGTDTQYF. This chain links TRBV7-3 with TRBJ2-3; no firm D call. The germline V gene has CDR1 SGHTA and CDR2 FQGTGA. The CDR3 spans 13 residues. Trimming took off 0 bases at V and 1 base at J, with 2 bases between the two ends.

This clonotype was seen only a few times. This likely comes from a read error, as the CDR3 has no conserved phenylalanine or tryptophan at its end. It is unclear where the CDR3 begins or ends on the DNA, so no DNA is shown, and the CDR3 is as TCRdb lists it. V is TRBV7-9 and J is TRBJ1-3. Germline-derived CDR1 and CDR2 are SEHNR and FQNEAQ (reference sequence). The CDR3 length is 9 residues, termini included. CDR3 protein: CASSSHRTV.

For this clonotype: The junction does not match germline at one end; this may be a read error. The genes are TRBV7-1 and TRBJ2-1; 13 bases match TRBD2. Being an ORF, TRBV7-1 has a function that is uncertain. The CDR3 sequence is 20 residues long. The CDR3 bases are TGTGCCAGCAGCTCCTGGGAGGGGACTAGCGGGGTTAGCTCCTACAATGGGCAGTTCTTC. Protein sequence: CASSSWEGTSGVSSYNGQFF.

About this clonotype: Mismatch with germline at one junction end may stem from a read error. The rearrangement uses TRBV5-4 and TRBJ2-1; tentatively, D is TRBD2 (5 bases). CDR1 is SGHNT and CDR2 is YYREEE in the germline V gene (reference sequence). This CDR3 comprises 14 residues. As DNA, the CDR3 is TGTGCCAGCTGCTTGGTTAGCGTGGCAAATGAGCAGTTCTTC. Its translation: CASCLVSVANEQFF.

This clonotype turned up a few times. A much bigger clone sits one base away, suggesting this may be a read error. The genes are TRBV6-5 and TRBJ1-2; D gene uncertain. The CDR3 sequence is 15 residues long. Trimming left V 4 bases short and J 2 bases short, with 14 bases between. Germline V CDR1 and CDR2: MNHEY, SVGAGI. CDR3 nucleotide sequence: TGTGCCAGCAGTTCCCCAGCTGGTTTCAACTATGGCTACACCTTC. This sequence encodes CASSSPAGFNYGYTF.

The chain employs TRBV4-3 and TRBJ1-2; D remains unclear. Per the germline V gene, CDR1 is LGHNA and CDR2 is YSLEER. The CDR3 sequence is 16 residues long. V lost 1 base and J lost 5, with 17 bases in between. CDR3 DNA sequence: TGCGCCAGCAGCCAAGGAGTACCGGGCAGCCATTATGGCTACACCTTC. This translates into CASSQGVPGSHYGYTF.

This clonotype occurred many times. V usage is TRBV6-1 and J usage is TRBJ2-3, with 12 nucleotides matching TRBD2. The CDR3 extends over 15 amino acids. Losses at the gene ends were 6 bases for V and 4 bases for J; bases not matched to a gene: 5. Germline V gives CDR1 MNHNS, CDR2 SASEGT. CDR3 nucleotide sequence: TGTGCCAGCAGCCGACTAGCGGGGGTTGCAGATACGCAGTATTTT. It yields the protein CASSRLAGVADTQYF.

Many counts were recorded for this clonotype. V usage is TRBV19 and J usage is TRBJ1-1; the D gene is possibly TRBD1 (6 bases). The CDR3 is made up of 15 amino acids. Germline V CDR1 and CDR2: LNHDA, SQIVND (reference sequence). Deletions cut 7 bases from V and 0 bases from J, with 15 bases between. CDR3 bases: TGTGCCAGTACCAAAGGGGGGACCTTGAACACTGAAGCTTTCTTT. Protein product: CASTKGGTLNTEAFF. Drawing the rest from reference TRBV19 and TRBJ1-1, the complete variable domain is DGGITQSPKYLFRKEGQNVTLSCEQNLNHDAMYWYRQDPGQGLRLIYYSQIVNDFQKGDIAEGYSVSREKKESFPLTVTSAQKNPTAFYLCASTKGGTLNTEAFFGQGTRLTVV.

This clonotype was detected many times. CDR3 in DNA: TGTGCCAGCAGCGAAATACAGGGTAATACGCAGTATTTT. This gives the protein CASSEIQGNTQYF. The V and J genes are TRBV6-2 or TRBV6-3 and TRBJ2-3; TRBD1 might be the D (6 bases). This CDR3 contains 13 residues. With 6 bases removed from V and 7 bases from J, the gap between germline ends came to 14 bases. Looked up from germline, CDR1 is MNHEY and CDR2 is SVGEGT.

This clonotype was observed many times. The chain carries TRBV4-1 and TRBJ2-3; 7 bases fit TRBD2. Germline loops: CDR1 MGHRA, CDR2 YSYEKL. The V gene end was trimmed by 2 bases and the J gene end by 6 bases; junction bases not matched to a gene: 5. The CDR3 sequence is 14 residues long. The CDR3 spells CASSQYSGGDTQYF. The CDR3, as DNA: TGCGCCAGCAGCCAATATTCGGGAGGCGATACGCAGTATTTT.

This clonotype has ten or more counts. CDR3 amino acids: CSARDAGSGANVLTF. Here the CDR3 DNA reads TGCAGTGCTAGAGACGCAGGGTCGGGGGCCAACGTCCTGACTTTC. The chain is built from TRBV20-1 and TRBJ2-6; a weak D match, TRBD1 (5 bases). The CDR3 is 15 amino acids. Germline CDR1 DFQATT, CDR2 SNEGSKA (reference sequence). Trimming removed 0 bases from V and 4 bases from J, with 10 bases in between.

This clonotype was observed at least ten times. Since a much larger clone is just one base distant, this may be a read error. The chain joins TRBV24-1 to TRBJ1-2, with D maybe TRBD1 (5 bases). This CDR3 is built from 13 residues. The germline V gene encodes CDR1 KGHDR and CDR2 SFDVKD. Trimming cost V 4 bases and J 4 bases, with 9 bases left between them. The CDR3 reads CATSETEVYGYTF. CDR3 coding DNA: TGTGCCACCAGTGAGACAGAGGTCTATGGCTACACCTTC.

This clonotype was detected ten times or more. V is TRBV6-6 and J is TRBJ1-1; 9 positions match TRBD1. Losses at the gene ends were 5 bases for V and 4 bases for J; bases not matched to a gene: 5. The CDR3 spans 14 residues. The germline CDR1 and CDR2 sequences are MNHNY and SVGAGI (reference sequence). The CDR3 coding sequence is TGTGCCAGCAGTATTCCGACAGGGGGCACTGAAGCTTTCTTT. Amino acids: CASSIPTGGTEAFF.

This clonotype was picked up many times. This rearrangement joins TRBV5-8 to TRBJ2-7, with no clear D. From germline, CDR1 is SGHTS and CDR2 YDEGEE. The CDR3 is 15 residues long. The V and J ends lost 0 bases and 3 bases respectively, with 13 bases between them. The CDR3 reads CASSLAGTSLYEQYF. DNA of the CDR3: TGTGCCAGCAGCTTGGCCGGAACAAGCCTCTACGAGCAGTACTTC.

The V gene is TRBV7-2, the J gene TRBJ2-7; D remains ambiguous. Germline CDR1 SGHTA, CDR2 FQGNSA. The germline V and J ends were trimmed by 6 bases and 0 bases, with 15 bases remaining between them. The CDR3 runs to 15 residues. The CDR3 sequence is CASRGAPPCSYEQYF. In DNA form, the CDR3 reads TGTGCCAGCAGGGGTGCGCCTCCGTGCTCCTACGAGCAGTACTTC.

This clonotype was detected only a few times. The CDR3 reads CASSLMTQYF. CDR3 nucleotide sequence: TGTGCCAGCAGCTTAATGACCCAGTACTTC. The V call is TRBV7-3, the J call TRBJ2-5; D not resolved. V was clipped by 1 base and J by 7 bases, with 1 base between them. Germline V CDR1 and CDR2: SGHTA, FQGTGA. This CDR3 has 10 amino acids.

This chain joins TRBV6-5 and TRBJ2-5; 14 positions match TRBD2. CDR1 MNHEY and CDR2 SVGAGI come from the germline V gene. The J segment lost 4 bases and the V segment lost 2 bases, leaving 3 bases of the junction unmatched. This CDR3 spans 16 amino acids. CDR3 nucleotides: TGTGCCAGCAGTTACGGGACTAGCGGGGGAGGAGAGACCCAGTACTTC. Encoded protein: CASSYGTSGGGETQYF.